Below are 28 T cell receptor beta chains sequenced from a single sample in a study of blood T cell repertoires in COVID-19. This table comes from immunoSEQ multiplex PCR, and its TCRdb copy is limited to in-frame clones, with some not included. This sample carries some 150,000 clones, 70% to 85% of them seen once, and the ten largest clones take 9% to 10%. The sample taken for sequencing was peripheral blood. Every receptor here comes from a woman aged 45-59 years with acute or convalescent COVID-19.

Only a few counts were recorded for this clone. The genes are TRBV4-2 and TRBJ1-1, with unresolved D. CDR3 length: 14 amino acids. The V end was cut by 1 base, the J end by 6 bases, with 12 bases between. Germline V gives CDR1 LGHNA, CDR2 YNFKEQ. The CDR3 reads CASSQVVSSAEAFF. The DNA for the CDR3 is TGTGCCAGCAGCCAAGTCGTCTCCAGCGCTGAAGCTTTCTTT.

The rearrangement joins TRBV4-3 to TRBJ2-1; a possible D gene is TRBD1 (5 bases). This CDR3 comprises 13 residues. Trimming left V 4 bases short and J 8 bases short, with 12 bases between. CDR1 is LGHNA, CDR2 YSLEER, per germline. The CDR3 is CASSLTASDEQFF. DNA for the CDR3: TGCGCCAGCAGCCTGACAGCGAGCGATGAGCAGTTCTTC.

This chain links TRBV9 with TRBJ2-3; D is perhaps TRBD1 (5 bases). V lost 4 bases and J lost 0, with 12 bases in between. This CDR3 spans 15 amino acids. The germline V gene encodes CDR1 SGDLS and CDR2 YYNGEE. CDR3 in amino acids: CASSMTVDSTDTQYF. CDR3 DNA sequence: TGTGCCAGCAGCATGACAGTCGATAGCACAGATACGCAGTATTTT.

The rearrangement links TRBV7-9 to TRBJ2-4; D not certain. With 4 bases removed from V and 7 bases from J, the gap between germline ends came to 14 bases. The CDR3 consists of 14 residues. Germline loops: CDR1 SEHNR, CDR2 FQNEAQ (reference sequence). CDR3 region: CASSSGFVENIQYF. In DNA form, the CDR3 reads TGTGCCAGCAGCTCCGGTTTCGTAGAGAACATTCAGTACTTC.

A single count supports this clone. The chain joins TRBV2 to TRBJ1-2; TRBD1 matches at 9 bases. Germline values: CDR1 SNHLY, CDR2 FYNNEI. The CDR3 totals 15 residues. With 7 bases clipped from V and 2 bases from J, the junction kept 8 bases outside the gene matches. The CDR3, as DNA: TGTGCCAGCAAGGGGGACAGGGTGCCGAACTATGGCTACACCTTC. It codes for CASKGDRVPNYGYTF.

The chain combines TRBV14 with TRBJ1-1, with D possibly TRBD1 on 5 matching bases. The CDR3 totals 17 residues. The germline V and J ends were trimmed by 0 bases and 0 bases, with 14 bases remaining between them. Germline V gene sequence: CDR1 SGHDN, CDR2 FVKESK. Written as DNA, the CDR3 is TGTGCCAGCAGCCAAGATATCGGGGGGGTTGTGAACACTGAAGCTTTCTTT. Translated, it gives CASSQDIGGVVNTEAFF.

The J gene is TRBJ2-2, the V gene TRBV3-1 (or the pseudogene TRBV3-2), with D tentatively TRBD2 (5 bases). Germline V gene data show CDR1 as LGHDT and CDR2 as YNNKEL (reference sequence). Trimming cost V 1 base and J 5 bases, with 11 bases left between them. The CDR3 totals 15 residues. Here the CDR3 DNA reads TGTGCCAGCAGCCAAGGCAGCGGTCCGACCGGGGAGCTGTTTTTT. As protein: CASSQGSGPTGELFF.

The V and J genes are TRBV5-1 and TRBJ2-5; 10 bases agree with TRBD2. This CDR3 has 16 residues. The V and J ends lost 0 bases and 5 bases, in that order; junction bases with no gene match: 7. CDR1 and CDR2 (germline): SGHRS, YFSETQ. Here the CDR3 DNA reads TGCGCCAGCAGCTTGGGGGCTAGCGGGAGCGGGGAGACCCAGTACTTC. As protein: CASSLGASGSGETQYF.

This chain uses TRBV4-3 with TRBJ2-7; 11 nucleotides align to TRBD2. Germline values: CDR1 LGHNA, CDR2 YSLEER. The CDR3 extends over 14 amino acids. Trimming removed 0 bases from V and 6 bases from J; junction bases left unmatched: 1. DNA of the CDR3: TGCGCCAGCAGCCAAGAACTAGCGGGAGCCGAGCAGTACTTC. It specifies CASSQELAGAEQYF.

The chain links TRBV9 to TRBJ1-5; D is ambiguous. The CDR3 spans 16 residues. Trimming shortened V by 0 bases and J by 5 bases, and 15 bases separated the two germline ends. The germline V gene has CDR1 SGDLS and CDR2 YYNGEE. The CDR3 DNA follows: TGTGCCAGCAGCGTAGGGGAGGGTTGGAGTGATCAGCCCCAGCATTTT. Translation gives CASSVGEGWSDQPQHF.

The chain carries TRBV19 and TRBJ1-5; D may be TRBD1 (6 bases). With 3 bases removed from V and 2 bases from J, the gap between germline ends came to 14 bases. The CDR3 spans 16 residues. Germline CDR1 reads LNHDA; CDR2 reads SQIVND (reference sequence). The CDR3 spells CASSIPGGAGNQPQHF. The CDR3 nucleotides are TGTGCCAGTAGTATCCCGGGGGGCGCAGGCAATCAGCCCCAGCATTTT.

The CDR3 DNA reads TGTGCCAGCAGTGTTGGGGGGTTAGAACCCCAGCATTTT. Protein product: CASSVGGLEPQHF. The chain recombines TRBV25-1 with TRBJ1-5, with TRBD1 as a possible D gene (5 bases). The CDR3 spans 13 residues. Germline V gene lookup returns CDR1 MGHDK and CDR2 SYGVNS. V was cut by 4 bases and J by 10 bases, with 14 bases left in between.

The gene calls are TRBV5-6 and TRBJ1-5, with D unresolved. Trimming cost V 2 bases and J 7 bases, with 10 bases left between them. Germline lookup yields CDR1 SGHDT and CDR2 YYEEEE. The CDR3 consists of 13 residues. The chain's CDR3 is CASSFGRQQPQHF. CDR3 sequence (DNA): TGTGCCAGCAGCTTTGGCAGGCAACAGCCCCAGCATTTT.

This clone has just a few counts. V and J are TRBV5-4 and TRBJ1-1, with D possibly TRBD1 on 6 matching bases. The CDR3 runs 13 residues. CDR1 and CDR2 from the germline V gene are SGHNT and YYREEE (reference sequence). V was clipped by 7 bases and J by 0 bases, with 10 bases between them. CDR3 bases: TGTGCCAGCCAGAGGGGGTTGAACACTGAAGCTTTCTTT. As protein: CASQRGLNTEAFF.

In its sample, this clone was seen once. The chain couples TRBV5-1 to TRBJ2-7; 8 bases match TRBD1. Per the germline V gene, CDR1 is SGHRS and CDR2 is YFSETQ. The CDR3 contains 13 residues. V dropped 3 bases and J dropped 7; count of bases not matched to a gene: 6. The CDR3 coding sequence is TGCGCCAGCAGCTGGACGACAGGGGTGGAGCAGTACTTC. Protein product: CASSWTTGVEQYF.

This chain joins TRBV28 and TRBJ2-7; the D gene is possibly TRBD2 (7 bases). Germline values: CDR1 MDHEN, CDR2 SYDVKM. V shed 6 bases and J shed 3 bases, with 27 bases lying between them. The CDR3 has 18 amino acids. For the CDR3, the DNA is TGTGCCAGCAGCCACCCCCGGGGGCTAAGACTAGCCCTCTACGAGCAGTACTTC. Protein sequence: CASSHPRGLRLALYEQYF.

This clone was seen at least ten times. The chain's CDR3 is CASSLMGHGWPDTQYF. The CDR3 DNA is TGTGCCAGCAGCTTAATGGGCCATGGCTGGCCAGATACGCAGTATTTT. The chain combines TRBV7-3 with TRBJ2-3; D is unclear. Germline CDR1 SGHTA, CDR2 FQGTGA. The CDR3 loop spans 16 amino acids. V dropped 1 base and J dropped 4 bases, with 15 bases sitting between them. The full variable domain, in which reference TRBV7-3 and TRBJ2-3 provide the parts outside the CDR3, is GAGVSQTPSNKVTEKGKYVELRCDPISGHTALYWYRQSLGQGPEFLIYFQGTGAADDSGLPNDRFFAVRPEGSVSTLKIQRTERGDSAVYLCASSLMGHGWPDTQYFGPGTRLTVL.

This clone has a handful of counts. The J gene is TRBJ1-3, the V gene TRBV7-2; maybe TRBD1 (5 bases). CDR3 length: 14 amino acids. CDR1 is SGHTA and CDR2 is FQGNSA in the germline V gene. V lost 3 bases to trimming and J lost 1 base, with 7 bases between them. The CDR3 loop reads CASSFRTSGNTIYF. Written as DNA, the CDR3 is TGTGCCAGCAGCTTTCGGACATCTGGAAACACCATATATTTT.

The chain has TRBV7-8 and TRBJ1-3, with a weak D call TRBD1 (5 bases). V lost 3 bases and J lost 0, with 12 bases in between. In germline, CDR1 is SGHVS, CDR2 FQNEAQ. The CDR3 is made up of 16 amino acids. The CDR3 reads CASSFASGLSGNTIYF. CDR3 in DNA: TGTGCCAGCAGCTTTGCCTCAGGGCTCTCTGGAAACACCATATATTTT. Full variable domain (missing parts from reference TRBV7-8 and TRBJ1-3): GAGVSQSPRYKVAKRGQDVALRCDPISGHVSLFWYQQALGQGPEFLTYFQNEAQLDKSGLPSDRFFAERPEGSVSTLKIQRTQQEDSAVYLCASSFASGLSGNTIYFGEGSWLTVV.

A single count supports this clone. This chain links TRBV3-1 (or the pseudogene TRBV3-2) with TRBJ2-5, with 11 bases that match TRBD2. CDR1 is LGHDT, CDR2 YNNKEL, per germline (reference sequence). The CDR3 has 15 residues. Trimming took 6 bases from V and 5 from J; bases not matched to a gene: 8. Here the CDR3 DNA reads TGTGCCAGCAGTTATAGCGGGAGGGGTTTCGAGACCCAGTACTTC. Its protein product is CASSYSGRGFETQYF.

The chain joins TRBV10-1 to TRBJ1-5; D is uncertain. The CDR3 sequence is 13 residues long. Germline lookup yields CDR1 WNHNN and CDR2 SYGVQD (reference sequence). V lost 4 bases, J lost 0 bases, and 4 bases lay in between. In DNA form, the CDR3 reads TGCGCCAGCAGTGGAGGTAGCAATCAGCCCCAGCATTTT. Translating gives CASSGGSNQPQHF.

The chain carries TRBV5-4 and TRBJ1-5; 7 bases are a match to TRBD1. The germline V gene has CDR1 SGHNT and CDR2 YYREEE (reference sequence). Trimming removed 0 bases from V and 3 bases from J; junction bases left unmatched: 3. This CDR3 is 15 amino acids long. The CDR3 sequence: CASSLAGTVNQPQHF. In DNA form, the CDR3 reads TGTGCCAGCAGCTTGGCCGGGACAGTCAATCAGCCCCAGCATTTT.

The chain employs TRBV4-3 and TRBJ2-5; 8 nucleotides match TRBD1. The CDR3 runs to 16 residues. Trimming removed 6 bases from V and 2 bases from J; junction bases left unmatched: 11. Germline assignment: CDR1 LGHNA and CDR2 YSLEER. DNA of the CDR3: TGCGCCAGCAGTCAACAGGGGGGACCGTTGCAAGAGACCCAGTACTTC. Translated: CASSQQGGPLQETQYF.

This clone has just one count. The rearrangement joins TRBV6-5 to TRBJ2-7; D gene uncertain. The CDR3 length is 13 residues. Germline V gene lookup returns CDR1 MNHEY and CDR2 SVGAGI. V lost 5 bases to trimming and J lost 7 bases, with 15 bases between them. The CDR3 DNA reads TGTGCCAGCAGTATATACTCAGACGGGGAGCAGTACTTC. Its protein is CASSIYSDGEQYF.

The chain uses TRBV4-2 and TRBJ2-3; perhaps TRBD1 as D (5 bases). The CDR3 spans 18 residues. Germline CDR1 reads LGHNA; CDR2 reads YNFKEQ. V lost 0 bases and J lost 0, with 16 bases in between. The CDR3 sequence is CASSQDEVTGASTDTQYF. The CDR3, as DNA: TGTGCCAGCAGCCAAGATGAGGTCACTGGGGCTAGCACAGATACGCAGTATTTT.

Notes on this clone: A junction boundary mismatches the germline segment, possibly from a read error. V and J are TRBV7-2 and TRBJ2-7; 11 bases line up with TRBD2. CDR3 size: 14 residues. Germline V gene data show CDR1 as SGHTA and CDR2 as FQGNSA. CDR3 residues: CASRLAGGLTEQYF. The CDR3 DNA follows: TGTGCCAGCAGATTAGCGGGGGGGCTTACCGAGCAGTACTTC.

In this sample, this clone turned up a few times. The chain carries TRBV18 and TRBJ2-7; 9 bases match TRBD1. Germline V CDR1 and CDR2: KGHSH, LQKENI. J was trimmed by 6 bases and V by 4 bases; bases with no gene match: 10. The CDR3 extends over 15 amino acids. The CDR3 sequence is CASSRSTGGGSEQYF. The CDR3 region has the DNA TGTGCCAGCTCACGATCGACAGGGGGGGGTTCCGAGCAGTACTTC.

The chain carries TRBV10-3 and TRBJ2-5; D is perhaps TRBD1 (6 bases). Trimming left V 0 bases short and J 2 bases short, with 13 bases between. The CDR3 is 16 amino acids. CDR1 is ENHRY and CDR2 is SYGVKD in the germline V gene. For the CDR3, the DNA is TGTGCCATCAGTGAGTCTGCAGGGGCTTCGCAAGAGACCCAGTACTTC. Amino acids: CAISESAGASQETQYF.